Listed here are 19 T cell receptor beta chains from one sample, sequenced in a study of molecular identifiers for immune sequencing clone quantification. MiXCR, applied by TCRdb to the PCR reads, yields one record per CDR3 protein. The repertoire has about 40,000 distinct CDR3 sequences, about a quarter of them found once; the top ten carry around 0.97%. Sequences were obtained from naive CD8+ T cells from blood, with Jurkat cell RNA spiked in. The subset: FACS-sorted CD8+CD4-CCR7+CD45RA+ naive T cells. These receptors originate from a human donor in good health. Some libraries in this study had Jurkat cell RNA spiked in.

This clonotype was seen at least ten times. Since the CDR3 does not end with the conserved phenylalanine or tryptophan, this likely comes from a read error. Because the CDR3's place on the DNA is in doubt, the DNA is left out and the CDR3 is given as listed by TCRdb. The V call is TRBV7-9, the J call TRBJ1-1. Inclusive of both ends, the CDR3 amounts to 12 amino acids. Germline V gene sequence: CDR1 SEHNR, CDR2 FQNEAQ (reference sequence). The CDR3 is CASSSPALMTYI.

Note on this clonotype: A clone one base away is much larger, so this may be a read error. V is TRBV2 and J is TRBJ2-4, with TRBD2 identical over 9 bases. The V segment lost 4 bases and the J segment 4 bases; nucleotides outside the gene matches: 11. The CDR3 length is 17 residues. Germline V gives CDR1 SNHLY, CDR2 FYNNEI. In nucleotides, the CDR3 is TGTGCCAGCAGTGTCATAGCGGGGGACGCAGCTAAAAACATTCAGTACTTC. It translates to CASSVIAGDAAKNIQYF.

This clonotype was detected ten times or more. This sequence joins TRBV7-6 and TRBJ2-5; D gene ambiguous. CDR1 and CDR2 from the germline V gene are SGHVS and FNYEAQ. Between the trimmed V and J ends, which lost 1 base and 3 bases, there was a span of 9 bases. The CDR3 is 14 residues long. The CDR3 sequence is CASSLEVLEETQYF. The CDR3 DNA sequence: TGTGCCAGCAGCTTAGAAGTGTTAGAAGAGACCCAGTACTTC.

A remark on this clonotype: Since a much larger clone is just one base distant, this may be a read error. The V gene is TRBV6-2 or TRBV6-3, the J gene TRBJ2-7; either TRBD1 or TRBD2 may supply D (5 bases each). Trimming took off 10 bases at V and 7 bases at J, with 14 bases between the two ends. Per germline, CDR1 MNHEY and CDR2 SVGEGT. This CDR3 has 11 residues. CDR3 DNA sequence: TGTGCCAACAGGACTCCGGGGGAGCAGTACTTC. It encodes CANRTPGEQYF.

Worth noting for this clonotype: This clone may be a read error of a much larger clone one base away. CDR3 sequence (DNA): TGTGCCAGCAGCCCTAGTAGGACAGGGGGTGGGACCCAGTACTTC. It yields the protein CASSPSRTGGGTQYF. The J gene is TRBJ2-5, the V gene TRBV11-3; 10 bases fit TRBD1. V lost 5 bases and J lost 7; bases outside the gene matches: 10. Germline CDR1 reads SGHNT; CDR2 reads YENEEA. The CDR3 extends over 15 amino acids. Supplemented by reference TRBV11-3 and TRBJ2-5, the full variable domain reads EAGVVQSPRYKIIEKKQPVAFWCNPISGHNTLYWYLQNLGQGPELLIRYENEEAVDDSQLPKDRFSAERLKGVDSTLKIQPAELGDSAVYLCASSPSRTGGGTQYFGPGTRLLVL.

This clonotype has at least ten counts. The CDR3 nucleotides are TGTGCCAGCAGCCCAGGGGGGACGGCCTACGAGCAGTACTTC. Translation: CASSPGGTAYEQYF. The gene calls are TRBV11-2 and TRBJ2-7, with a tentative D call TRBD1 (7 bases). This CDR3 has 14 amino acids. Germline assignment: CDR1 SGHAT and CDR2 FQNNGV. V was trimmed by 5 bases and J by 2 bases, leaving 13 bases between them.

This clonotype was detected many times. This chain connects TRBV29-1 to TRBJ2-1; the D gene is possibly TRBD1 (6 bases). Germline CDR1 and CDR2: SQVTM and ANQGSEA. This CDR3 contains 15 residues. Trimming stripped 5 bases from V and 7 bases from J, with 21 bases between. CDR3 protein: CSVIFWGQGENEQFF. CDR3 bases: TGCAGCGTTATTTTTTGGGGGCAGGGCGAAAATGAGCAGTTCTTC.

About this clonotype itself: A read error is possible here, since a much larger clone lies one base away. The CDR3 loop reads CASSPYPGRGPSETQYF. CDR3 in DNA: TGTGCCAGCAGCCCGTATCCGGGACGGGGGCCTTCCGAGACCCAGTACTTC. This rearrangement joins TRBV9 to TRBJ2-5; D is tentatively TRBD1 or TRBD2 (6 bases each). Trimming removed 4 bases from V and 5 bases from J, with 24 bases in between. The CDR3 is 17 residues long. Germline CDR1 and CDR2: SGDLS and YYNGEE.

This clonotype was seen a single time. A much larger clone lies one base from this, so it may be a read error. The rearrangement uses TRBV6-2 or TRBV6-3 and TRBJ2-3; D is unresolved. The CDR3 sequence is 14 residues long. Trimming shortened V by 7 bases and J by 2 bases, and 13 bases separated the two germline ends. CDR1 and CDR2 from the germline V gene are MNHEY and SVGEGT. The DNA of the CDR3 is TGTGCCAGCAATTGGTTGGGCATCACAGATACGCAGTATTTT. Protein sequence: CASNWLGITDTQYF.

This clonotype was picked up many times. The J gene is TRBJ2-5, the V gene TRBV7-2; TRBD2 agrees at 7 bases. Germline lookup yields CDR1 SGHTA and CDR2 FQGNSA. J was trimmed by 3 bases and V by 1 base; bases with no gene match: 5. The CDR3 totals 15 residues. The CDR3 is CASSLVGAGKETQYF. The CDR3 DNA sequence: TGTGCCAGCAGCTTAGTTGGAGCGGGGAAAGAGACCCAGTACTTC.

The J gene is TRBJ2-5, the V gene TRBV20-1; weak D call: TRBD2 (5 bases). V was pared by 6 bases and J by 5 bases, with 19 bases between. Germline values: CDR1 DFQATT, CDR2 SNEGSKA (reference sequence). CDR3 size: 14 residues. CDR3 sequence reads: CSAGSERVPETQYF. DNA for the CDR3: TGCAGTGCCGGATCAGAGAGGGTGCCGGAGACCCAGTACTTC.

This clonotype was found a few times. The chain recombines TRBV6-5 with TRBJ2-2; either TRBD1 or TRBD2 may fit D (5 bases each). This CDR3 comprises 15 residues. Germline V lookup: CDR1 MNHEY, CDR2 SVGAGI. V was cut by 5 bases and J by 6 bases, with 16 bases left in between. CDR3 protein: CASSKGPLDAGELFF. The CDR3 nucleotides are TGTGCCAGCAGTAAGGGACCACTAGACGCCGGGGAGCTGTTTTTT.

Remarks on this clonotype: This clone may be a read error of a much larger clone one base away. The J gene is TRBJ2-7, the V gene TRBV4-1; D not resolved. Germline CDR1 and CDR2: MGHRA and YSYEKL. CDR3 length: 15 residues. The CDR3 DNA sequence: TGCGCCAGCCGCCAAGATCTAGGCCAAGGCTACGAGCAGTACTTC. It is translated as CASRQDLGQGYEQYF.

This clonotype was seen at least ten times. The rearrangement uses TRBV10-3 and TRBJ2-3, with TRBD2 matching over 8 bases. The V gene end was trimmed by 1 base and the J gene end by 5 bases; junction bases not matched to a gene: 5. There are 15 residues in the CDR3. CDR1 ENHRY and CDR2 SYGVKD come from the germline V gene. In DNA, the CDR3 is TGTGCCATCAGTGAGTACCAGCGGGAGAGAGATACGCAGTATTTT. Protein product: CAISEYQRERDTQYF.

Worth noting for this clonotype: A much more abundant neighbour one base away suggests this may be a read error. The rearrangement uses TRBV7-2 and TRBJ2-7, with D perhaps matching TRBD2 (7 bases). Trimming cost V 3 bases and J 9 bases, with 18 bases left between them. The CDR3 has 14 amino acids. Germline V lookup: CDR1 SGHTA, CDR2 FQGNSA. The CDR3 sequence: CASSFGRGPSGQYF. Here the CDR3 DNA reads TGTGCCAGCAGCTTCGGGCGGGGGCCCTCTGGGCAGTACTTC.

This clonotype was seen repeatedly, ten times or more. The chain employs TRBV29-1 and TRBJ2-7; 10 bases are shared with TRBD2. The J segment lost 8 bases and the V segment lost 6 bases, leaving 16 bases of the junction unmatched. There are 15 residues in the CDR3. The germline V gene encodes CDR1 SQVTM and CDR2 ANQGSEA. CDR3 nucleotides: TGCAGCGTAGTGGCCTTAGCGGGAGGTGGACAAAAGCAGTACTTC. This codes for CSVVALAGGGQKQYF.

This clonotype was recorded a few times. This could be a read error, since a much larger clone is one nucleotide away. The conserved phenylalanine or tryptophan is not found at the CDR3 terminus, so this likely reflects a read error. V gene TRBV25-1 combines with J gene TRBJ2-2; the D gene is possibly TRBD2 (5 bases). The V end was cut by 7 bases, the J end by 6 bases, with 6 bases between. Germline V gene sequence: CDR1 MGHDK, CDR2 SYGVNS. The CDR3 length is 11 residues. The CDR3 loop is CASMGAGELFL. In DNA form, the CDR3 reads TGTGCCAGCATGGGAGCCGGGGAGCTGTTTCTT.

With regard to this clonotype: A much larger clone sits a single nucleotide away, making a read error possible. The chain recombines TRBV24-1 with TRBJ2-6; either TRBD1 or TRBD2 may supply D (5 bases each). Trimming left V 4 bases short and J 3 bases short, with 18 bases between. CDR3 length: 18 residues. The germline gives CDR1 KGHDR, CDR2 SFDVKD. CDR3 DNA: TGTGCCACCAGTGACACCCGACAGAGGGCAGTTGGGGCCAACGTCCTGACTTTC. Its translation is CATSDTRQRAVGANVLTF.

This clonotype was counted many times. The genes are TRBV12-3 or TRBV12-4 and TRBJ2-3, with 7 nucleotides matching TRBD1. The CDR3 contains 13 residues. Germline trimming cut 6 bases from V and 11 bases from J; bases unmatched to any gene: 11. CDR3 bases: TGTGCCAGCAGCCGCTTTGACAGGGAGAGGCAGTATTTT. It yields the protein CASSRFDRERQYF.